This TCR beta chain was sequenced for a study of blood T cell repertoires in COVID-19. Study-wide context: Nucleic acid was either cDNA or gDNA, and it came from T cells, B-cell-depleted T cells, or PBMCs.

Germline CDR1 and CDR2: DFQATT and SNEGSKA (reference sequence). V was trimmed by 3 bases and J by 4 bases, leaving 13 bases between them. This CDR3 spans 14 amino acids. Assay used: immunoSEQ multiplex PCR; TCRdb lists only in-frame clones, some missing. The sample has some 320,000 clones, more than 75% seen once. Sequenced sample: PBMCs or T cells enriched from blood (not recorded which). The chain uses TRBV20-1 and TRBJ1-5; D is unclear. This receptor was obtained from a woman aged 30 to 39 who had recovered from COVID-19. The CDR3 loop is CSASRGRGNQPQHF. The CDR3 DNA follows: TGCAGTGCTAGTCGAGGGCGGGGAAATCAGCCCCAGCATTTT.